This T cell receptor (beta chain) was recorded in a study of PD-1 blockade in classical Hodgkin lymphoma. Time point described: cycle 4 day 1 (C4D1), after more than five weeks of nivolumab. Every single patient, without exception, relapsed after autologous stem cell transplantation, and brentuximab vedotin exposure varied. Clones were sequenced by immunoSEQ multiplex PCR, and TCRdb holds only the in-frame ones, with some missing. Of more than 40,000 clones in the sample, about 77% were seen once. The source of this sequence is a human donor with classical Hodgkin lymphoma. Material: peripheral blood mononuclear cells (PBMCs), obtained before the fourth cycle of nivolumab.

DNA for the CDR3: TGCGCCAGCAGCCGAGAGGACAGGAACACTGAAGCTTTCTTT. This sequence encodes CASSREDRNTEAFF. The J gene is TRBJ1-1, the V gene TRBV4-3, with D possibly TRBD1 on 6 matching bases. Germline V gives CDR1 LGHNA, CDR2 YSLEER. The V end was cut by 4 bases, the J end by 1 base, with 10 bases between. This CDR3 spans 14 amino acids.